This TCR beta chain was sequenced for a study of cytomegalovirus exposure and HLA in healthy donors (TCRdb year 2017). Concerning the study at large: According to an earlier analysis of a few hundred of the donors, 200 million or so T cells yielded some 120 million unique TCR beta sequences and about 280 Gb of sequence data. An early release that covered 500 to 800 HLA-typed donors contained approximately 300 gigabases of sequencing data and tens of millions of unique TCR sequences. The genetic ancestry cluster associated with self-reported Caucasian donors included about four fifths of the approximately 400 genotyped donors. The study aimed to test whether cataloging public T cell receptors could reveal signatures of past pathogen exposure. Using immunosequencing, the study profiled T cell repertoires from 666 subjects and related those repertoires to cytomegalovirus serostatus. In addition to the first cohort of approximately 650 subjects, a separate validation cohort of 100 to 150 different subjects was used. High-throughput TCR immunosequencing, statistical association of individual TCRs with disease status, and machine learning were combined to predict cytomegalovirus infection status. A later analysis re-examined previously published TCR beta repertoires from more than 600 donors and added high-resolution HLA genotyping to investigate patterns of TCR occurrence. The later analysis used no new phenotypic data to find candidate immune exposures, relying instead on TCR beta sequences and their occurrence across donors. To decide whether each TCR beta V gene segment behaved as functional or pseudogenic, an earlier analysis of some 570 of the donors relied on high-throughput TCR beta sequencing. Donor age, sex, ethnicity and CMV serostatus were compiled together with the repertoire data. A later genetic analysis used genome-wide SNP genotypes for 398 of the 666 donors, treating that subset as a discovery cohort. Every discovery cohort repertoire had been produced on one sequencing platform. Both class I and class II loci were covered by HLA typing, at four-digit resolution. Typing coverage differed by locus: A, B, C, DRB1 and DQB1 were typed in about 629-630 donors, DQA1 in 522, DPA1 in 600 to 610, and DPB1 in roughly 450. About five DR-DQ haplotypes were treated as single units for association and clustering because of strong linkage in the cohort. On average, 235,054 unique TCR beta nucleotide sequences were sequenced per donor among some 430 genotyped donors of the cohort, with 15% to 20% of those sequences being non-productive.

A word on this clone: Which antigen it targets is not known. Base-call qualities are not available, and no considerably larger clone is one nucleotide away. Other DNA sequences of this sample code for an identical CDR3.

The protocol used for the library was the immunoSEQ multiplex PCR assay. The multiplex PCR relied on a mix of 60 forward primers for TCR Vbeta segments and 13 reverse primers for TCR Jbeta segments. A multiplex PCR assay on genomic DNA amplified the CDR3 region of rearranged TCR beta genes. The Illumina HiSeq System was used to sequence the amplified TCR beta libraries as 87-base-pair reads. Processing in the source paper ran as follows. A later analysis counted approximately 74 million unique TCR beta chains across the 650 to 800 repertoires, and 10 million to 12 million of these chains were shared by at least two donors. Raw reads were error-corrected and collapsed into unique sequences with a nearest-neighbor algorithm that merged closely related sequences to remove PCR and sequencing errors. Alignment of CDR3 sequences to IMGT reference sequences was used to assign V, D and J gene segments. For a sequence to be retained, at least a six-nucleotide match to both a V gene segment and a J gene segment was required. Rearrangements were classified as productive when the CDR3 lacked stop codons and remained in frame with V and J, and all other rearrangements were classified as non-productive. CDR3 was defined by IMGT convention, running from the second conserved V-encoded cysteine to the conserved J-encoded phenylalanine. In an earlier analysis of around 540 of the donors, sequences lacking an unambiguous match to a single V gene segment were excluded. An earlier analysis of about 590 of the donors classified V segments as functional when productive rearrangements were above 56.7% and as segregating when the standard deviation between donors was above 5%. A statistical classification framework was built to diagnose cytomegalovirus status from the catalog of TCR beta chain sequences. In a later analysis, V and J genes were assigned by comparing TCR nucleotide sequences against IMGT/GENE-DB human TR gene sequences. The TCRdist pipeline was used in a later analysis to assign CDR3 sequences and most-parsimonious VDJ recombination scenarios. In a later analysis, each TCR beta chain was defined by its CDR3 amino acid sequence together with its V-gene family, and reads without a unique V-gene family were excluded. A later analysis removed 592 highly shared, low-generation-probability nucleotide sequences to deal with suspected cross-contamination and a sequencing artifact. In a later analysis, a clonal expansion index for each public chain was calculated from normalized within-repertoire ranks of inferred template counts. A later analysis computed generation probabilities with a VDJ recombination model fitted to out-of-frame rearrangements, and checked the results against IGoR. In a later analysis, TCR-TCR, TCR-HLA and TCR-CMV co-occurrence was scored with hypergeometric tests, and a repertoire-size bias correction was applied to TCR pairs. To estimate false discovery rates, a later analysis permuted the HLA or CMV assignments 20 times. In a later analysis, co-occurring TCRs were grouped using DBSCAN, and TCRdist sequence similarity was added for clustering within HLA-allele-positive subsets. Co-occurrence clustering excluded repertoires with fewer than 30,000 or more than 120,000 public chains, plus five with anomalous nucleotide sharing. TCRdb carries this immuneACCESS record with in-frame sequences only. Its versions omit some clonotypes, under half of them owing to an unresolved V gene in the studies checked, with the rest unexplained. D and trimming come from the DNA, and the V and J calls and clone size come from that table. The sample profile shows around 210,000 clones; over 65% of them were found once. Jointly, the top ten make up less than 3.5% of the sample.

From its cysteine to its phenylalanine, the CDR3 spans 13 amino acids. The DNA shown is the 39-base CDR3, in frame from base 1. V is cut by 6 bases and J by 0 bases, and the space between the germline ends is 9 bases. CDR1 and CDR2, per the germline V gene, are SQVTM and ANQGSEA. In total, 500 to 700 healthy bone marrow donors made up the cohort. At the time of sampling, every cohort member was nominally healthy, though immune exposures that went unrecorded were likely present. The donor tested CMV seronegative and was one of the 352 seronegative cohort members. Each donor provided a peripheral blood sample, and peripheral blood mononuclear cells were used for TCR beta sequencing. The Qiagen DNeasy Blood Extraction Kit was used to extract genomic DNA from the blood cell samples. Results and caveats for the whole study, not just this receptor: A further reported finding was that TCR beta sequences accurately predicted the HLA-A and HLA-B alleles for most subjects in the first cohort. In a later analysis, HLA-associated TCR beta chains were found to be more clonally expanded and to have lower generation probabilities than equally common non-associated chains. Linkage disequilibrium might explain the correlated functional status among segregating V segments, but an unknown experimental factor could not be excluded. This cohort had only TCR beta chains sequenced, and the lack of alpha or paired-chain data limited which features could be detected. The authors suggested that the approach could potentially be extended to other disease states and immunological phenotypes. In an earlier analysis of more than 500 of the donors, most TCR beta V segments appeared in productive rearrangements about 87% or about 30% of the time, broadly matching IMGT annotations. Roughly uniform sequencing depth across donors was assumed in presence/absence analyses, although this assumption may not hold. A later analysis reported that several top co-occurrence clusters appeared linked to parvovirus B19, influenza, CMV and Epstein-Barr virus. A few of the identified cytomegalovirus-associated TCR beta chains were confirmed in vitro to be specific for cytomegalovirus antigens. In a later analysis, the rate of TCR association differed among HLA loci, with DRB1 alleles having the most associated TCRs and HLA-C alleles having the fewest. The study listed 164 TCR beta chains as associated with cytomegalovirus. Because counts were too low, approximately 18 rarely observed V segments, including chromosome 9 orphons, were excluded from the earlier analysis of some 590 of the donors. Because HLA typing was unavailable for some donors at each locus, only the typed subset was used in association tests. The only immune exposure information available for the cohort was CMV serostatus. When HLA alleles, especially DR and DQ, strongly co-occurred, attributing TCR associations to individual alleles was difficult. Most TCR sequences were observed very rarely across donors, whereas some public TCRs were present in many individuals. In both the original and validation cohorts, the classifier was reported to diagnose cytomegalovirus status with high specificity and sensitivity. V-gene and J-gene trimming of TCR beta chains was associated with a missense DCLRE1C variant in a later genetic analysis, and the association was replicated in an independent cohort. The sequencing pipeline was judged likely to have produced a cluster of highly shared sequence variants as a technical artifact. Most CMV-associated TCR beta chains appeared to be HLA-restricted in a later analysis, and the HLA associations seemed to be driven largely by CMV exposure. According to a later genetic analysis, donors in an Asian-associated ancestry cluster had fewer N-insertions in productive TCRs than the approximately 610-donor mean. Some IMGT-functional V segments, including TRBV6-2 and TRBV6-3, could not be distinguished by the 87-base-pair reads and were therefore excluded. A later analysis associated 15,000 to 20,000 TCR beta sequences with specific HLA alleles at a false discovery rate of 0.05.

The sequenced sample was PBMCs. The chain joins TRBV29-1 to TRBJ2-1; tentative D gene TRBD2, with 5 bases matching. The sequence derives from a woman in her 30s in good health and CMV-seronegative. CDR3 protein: CSVTGSSYNEQFF. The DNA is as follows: TGCAGCGTAACGGGGAGCTCCTACAATGAGCAGTTCTTC.